These 5 T cell receptor beta chains were sequenced from one sample in a study of cytomegalovirus exposure and HLA in healthy donors. Vbeta (60) and Jbeta (13) primers were used in the PCR. Sequencing used immunoSEQ multiplex PCR; TCRdb keeps in-frame clones, though not all of them. This sample yields about 110,000 clones, of which approximately 83% are seen a single time; less than 2% belongs to the top ten. The sequencing sample was made of PBMCs. The receptors here all came from a man aged 35 to 55 in good health and CMV-seronegative.

This clone occurred a few times. V is TRBV28 and J is TRBJ1-6; D might be TRBD1 (6 bases). The V end lost 5 bases, the J end lost 8 bases, and 19 bases lay between the germline ends. This CDR3 spans 16 amino acids. Looked up from germline, CDR1 is MDHEN and CDR2 is SYDVKM. Here the CDR3 DNA reads TGTGCCAGCAGTCCCCTTAGTAGCCCAGGGGATTCACCCCTCCACTTT. This sequence encodes CASSPLSSPGDSPLHF.

The CDR3 spells CASSERGRLPYEQYF. The CDR3 DNA follows: TGTGCCAGCAGTGAGCGTGGCAGGTTACCCTACGAGCAGTACTTC. This chain uses TRBV2 with TRBJ2-7, with unresolved D. The length of the CDR3 is 15 residues. Trimming took 3 bases from V and 2 from J, leaving 14 bases between them. Germline V gene data show CDR1 as SNHLY and CDR2 as FYNNEI.

This rearrangement joins TRBV6-1 to TRBJ2-7; D might be TRBD1 (6 bases). Germline V gene sequence: CDR1 MNHNS, CDR2 SASEGT. The CDR3 is 15 amino acids. The germline V and J ends were trimmed by 3 bases and 3 bases, with 15 bases remaining between them. CDR3 DNA: TGTGCCAGCAGTGATGGGGACACCGCTTTCTACGAGCAGTACTTC. Protein sequence: CASSDGDTAFYEQYF.

This clone has a single count. The chain carries TRBV7-2 and TRBJ1-2; TRBD1 might be the D (5 bases). V lost 5 bases and J 7 bases, leaving 23 bases between the germline ends. Germline CDR1 and CDR2: SGHTA and FQGNSA. This CDR3 spans 16 amino acids. Here the CDR3 DNA reads TGTGCCAGCAGCCGATCAGACCGGACGGTGGGGGGTGGCTACACCTTC. Amino acid sequence: CASSRSDRTVGGGYTF.

This chain links TRBV10-1 with TRBJ1-5; 8 nucleotides agree with TRBD1. Germline-derived CDR1 and CDR2 are WNHNN and SYGVQD (reference sequence). Trimming at V came to 6 bases and at J to 5 bases, leaving 3 bases not matched to a gene. The CDR3 sequence is 13 residues long. The CDR3 bases are TGCGCCAGCAGAGACAGGGGCCATCAGCCCCAGCATTTT. It translates to CASRDRGHQPQHF.